This TCR beta chain was sequenced during a study of T cell repertoires in cytomegalovirus infection. About the study: Indications of both CMV infection and matching HLA type were provided by public TCR beta signatures.

TCRdb analysed the reads with MiXCR anew, one entry per CDR3 protein. The table lists around 260,000 distinct CDR3 sequences, roughly 26% of them singletons. This clonotype has only a few counts. Antigen unknown. This CDR3 has 18 residues. The ends lost 1 base at V and 2 bases at J; junction bases unmatched: 11. The germline gives CDR1 SGHDN, CDR2 FVKESK. Study-level points and caveats: Using cumulative public TCR beta family frequency, the authors identified those who carried CMV together with the relevant HLA.

Sequencing input: PBMCs. The receptor's source is a human donor in good health (CMV status not recorded). Some clones in this sample may be carry-over from other donors' samples. The V and J genes are TRBV14 and TRBJ2-7; TRBD1 matches 10 bases. The CDR3 nucleotides are TGTGCCAGCAGCCAAGTACCATCCGGGACAGGGGTTCCCTACGAGCAGTACTTC. Protein product: CASSQVPSGTGVPYEQYF.